This is a list of T cell receptor beta chains from one sample in a study of cytomegalovirus exposure and HLA in healthy donors. The method was immunoSEQ multiplex PCR; TCRdb's version includes in-frame clones alone and lacks a portion of them. Counted here are 150,000 to 200,000 clones, 60% to 85% occurring once; the ten biggest clones make up under 3%. The sample taken for sequencing was PBMCs. Receptors originate from a woman aged 50 to 60 in good health and CMV-seropositive. The CDR3 runs from the conserved cysteine through the conserved F or W. A D gene is named only where the DNA matches it firmly. Clone size appears in some rows only: once, few, many, or a class for an expanded clone.

J | V | size | D | CDR3 | DNA
TRBJ1-2 | TRBV2 | . | . | CASSELLSTNYGYTF | TGTGCCAGCAGTGAATTGTTGTCTACTAACTATGGCTACACCTTC
TRBJ1-1 | TRBV10-3 | . | . | CAISQGLNTEAFF | TGTGCCATCAGTCAGGGGTTGAACACTGAAGCTTTCTTT
TRBJ2-7 | TRBV4-2 | . | . | CASSQAGSYEQYF | TGTGCCAGCAGCCAGGCAGGTTCCTACGAGCAGTACTTC
TRBJ2-3 | TRBV5-8 | . | . | CASSLAPTDTQYF | TGTGCCAGCAGCTTAGCCCCCACAGATACGCAGTATTTT
TRBJ2-7 | TRBV5-1 | . | TRBD2 | CASSLGLAGGLQDEQYF | TGCGCCAGCAGCTTGGGACTAGCGGGGGGGCTCCAGGACGAGCAGTACTTC
TRBJ2-1 | TRBV11-2 | few | TRBD2 | CASSLSGGFPNEQFF | TGTGCCAGCAGCTTGAGCGGGGGGTTCCCCAATGAGCAGTTCTTC
TRBJ1-5 | TRBV5-8 | . | TRBD1 | CASSLGQGAAQPQHF | TGTGCCAGCAGCTTGGGACAGGGAGCCGCTCAGCCCCAGCATTTT
TRBJ2-5 | TRBV7-9 | . | TRBD2 | CASSLGTSGGQETQYF | TGTGCCAGCAGCCTAGGGACTAGCGGGGGGCAAGAGACCCAGTACTTC
TRBJ2-7 | TRBV7-2 | . | . | CASSFSQGRYEQYF | TGTGCCAGCAGCTTTAGCCAGGGGCGATACGAGCAGTACTTC
TRBJ1-6 | TRBV27 | . | . | CASSPGWGQYNSPLHF | TGTGCCAGCAGCCCGGGGTGGGGACAATATAATTCACCCCTCCACTTT
TRBJ1-2 | TRBV6-5 | . | . | CASSYDGRGYGYTF | TGTGCCAGCAGTTACGATGGGAGAGGCTATGGCTACACCTTC
TRBJ2-5 | TRBV4-1 | . | TRBD2 | CASSQQKTSGGEETQYF | TGCGCCAGCAGCCAGCAAAAGACTAGCGGGGGAGAAGAGACCCAGTACTTC
TRBJ1-6 | TRBV11-2 | . | . | CASSFTGLFNSPLHF | TGTGCCAGCAGCTTCACAGGCCTTTTTAATTCACCCCTCCACTTT
TRBJ2-3 | TRBV7-3 | . | . | CASSLGPRTDTQYF | TGTGCCAGCAGCTTAGGGCCGCGCACAGATACGCAGTATTTT
TRBJ2-3 | TRBV10-3 | . | TRBD2 | CAISGLAESTDTQYF | TGTGCCATCAGCGGACTAGCGGAAAGCACAGATACGCAGTATTTT
TRBJ1-2 | TRBV2 | . | . | CASSEGGGTNYGYTF | TGTGCCAGCAGTGAGGGGGGAGGGACCAACTATGGCTACACCTTC
TRBJ2-2 | TRBV5-1 | . | TRBD2 | CASRPLAGGNTGELFF | TGCGCCAGCAGGCCTCTAGCGGGGGGAAACACCGGGGAGCTGTTTTTT
TRBJ1-6 | TRBV6-1 | few | . | CASSPRTRHNSPLHF | TGTGCCAGCAGTCCCCGGACAAGACATAATTCACCCCTCCACTTT
TRBJ2-7 | TRBV28 | . | TRBD1 | CASGDRGRYEQYF | TGTGCCAGCGGGGACAGGGGGCGCTACGAGCAGTACTTC